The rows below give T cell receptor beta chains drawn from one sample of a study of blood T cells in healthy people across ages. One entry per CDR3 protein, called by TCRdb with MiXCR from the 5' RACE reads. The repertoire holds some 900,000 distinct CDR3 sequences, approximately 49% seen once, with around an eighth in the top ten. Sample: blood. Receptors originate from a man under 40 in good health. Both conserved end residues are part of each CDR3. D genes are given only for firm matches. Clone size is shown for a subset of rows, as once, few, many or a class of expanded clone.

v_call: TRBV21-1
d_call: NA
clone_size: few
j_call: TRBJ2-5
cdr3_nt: TGTGCCAGCAGACCTCCATGGGACAGGAGAATTCAAGAGACCCAGTACTTC
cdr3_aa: CASRPPWDRRIQETQYF

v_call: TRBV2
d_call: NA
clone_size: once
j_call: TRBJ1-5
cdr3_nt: TGTGCCAGCAGTGACCGACTTAGCAATCAGCCCCAGCATTTT
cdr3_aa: CASSDRLSNQPQHF

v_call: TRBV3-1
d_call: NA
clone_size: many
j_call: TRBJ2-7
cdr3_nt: TGTGCCAGCAGCCAACGCGACAGGGAGCAGTACTTC
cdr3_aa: CASSQRDREQYF

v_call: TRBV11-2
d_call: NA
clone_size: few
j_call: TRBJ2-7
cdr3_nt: TGTGCCAGCAGCGTGGGCACAAAAAGCGAGCAGTACTTC
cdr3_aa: CASSVGTKSEQYF

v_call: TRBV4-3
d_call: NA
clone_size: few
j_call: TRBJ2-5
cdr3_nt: TGCGCCAGCAGCCAAGAAGGTAACTCTCCCTGGGAGACCCAGTACTTC
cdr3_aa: CASSQEGNSPWETQYF

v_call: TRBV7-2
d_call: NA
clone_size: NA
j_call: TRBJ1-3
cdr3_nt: TGTGCCAGCAGCTTGAGTTGGGGAACTGGAAACACCATATATTTT
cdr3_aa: CASSLSWGTGNTIYF

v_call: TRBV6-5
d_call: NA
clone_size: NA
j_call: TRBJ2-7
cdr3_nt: TGTGCCAGCAGTTACCTAGGAGCAACCTACGAGCAGTACTTC
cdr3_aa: CASSYLGATYEQYF

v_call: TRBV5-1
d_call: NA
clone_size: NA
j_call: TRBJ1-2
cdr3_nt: TGCGCCAGCAGCGGTCAAACGGGACAAGGGGTTAACTATGGCTACACCTTC
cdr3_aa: CASSGQTGQGVNYGYTF

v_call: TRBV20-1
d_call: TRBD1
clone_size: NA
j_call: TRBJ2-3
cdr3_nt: TGCAGTGCTATGTACAGGGGGGAAAATACGCAGTATTTT
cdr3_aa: CSAMYRGENTQYF

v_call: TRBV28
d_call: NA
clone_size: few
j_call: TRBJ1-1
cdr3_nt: TGTGCCAGCAGTGTACCAGGGAACTTGAACACTGAAGCTTTCTTT
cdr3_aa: CASSVPGNLNTEAFF

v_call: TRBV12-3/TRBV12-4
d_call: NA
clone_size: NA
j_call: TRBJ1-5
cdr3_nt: TGTGCCAGCAGTTTAGGCAGGGGAGGAGGGCAGCCCCAGCATTTT
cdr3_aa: CASSLGRGGGQPQHF

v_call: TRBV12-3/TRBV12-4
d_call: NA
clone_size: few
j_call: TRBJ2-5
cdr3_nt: TGTGCCAGCGGTGGGGGGGGCCCGGAGACCCAGTACTTC
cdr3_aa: CASGGGGPETQYF

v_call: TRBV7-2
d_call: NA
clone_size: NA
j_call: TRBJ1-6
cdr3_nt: TGTGCCAGCAGCTTCTCCGGGCAGTTAAATAATTCACCCCTCCACTTT
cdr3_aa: CASSFSGQLNNSPLHF

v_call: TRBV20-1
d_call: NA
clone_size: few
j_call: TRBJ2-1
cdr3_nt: TGCAGTGCTAGATCTGGCGTCTACAATGAGCAGTTCTTC
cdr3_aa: CSARSGVYNEQFF

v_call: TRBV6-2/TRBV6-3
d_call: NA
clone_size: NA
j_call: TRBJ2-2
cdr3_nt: TGTGCCAGCAGGAGGGCTGGCACCGGGGAGCTGTTTTTT
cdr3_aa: CASRRAGTGELFF

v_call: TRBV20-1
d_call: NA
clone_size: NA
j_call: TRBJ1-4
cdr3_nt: TGCAGTGCTAGAGATGTCCGACAGAATGAAAAACTGTTTTTT
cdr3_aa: CSARDVRQNEKLFF

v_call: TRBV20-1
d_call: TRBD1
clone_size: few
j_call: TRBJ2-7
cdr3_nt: TGTAGTGCATCACAGGGGAGTGGATCCTACGAGCAGTACTTC
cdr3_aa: CSASQGSGSYEQYF

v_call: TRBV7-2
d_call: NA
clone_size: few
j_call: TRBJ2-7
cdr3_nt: TGTGCCAGCAGCTTTGTCGGATTCTCCTACGAGCAGTACTTC
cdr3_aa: CASSFVGFSYEQYF

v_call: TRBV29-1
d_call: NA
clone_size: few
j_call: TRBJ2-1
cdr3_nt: TGCAGCGTTGATGGCAGGGGGACTTACAATGAGCAGTTCTTC
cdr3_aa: CSVDGRGTYNEQFF

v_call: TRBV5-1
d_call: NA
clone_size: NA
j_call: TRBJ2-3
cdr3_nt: TGCGCCAGCAGCTTGGCCATTGGCCCAGATACGCAGTATTTT
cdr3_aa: CASSLAIGPDTQYF

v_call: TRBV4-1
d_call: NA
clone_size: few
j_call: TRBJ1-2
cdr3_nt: TGCGCCAGCAGCCAAGTGGGGGGGTCCAGGGGTGGCTACACCTTC
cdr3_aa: CASSQVGGSRGGYTF

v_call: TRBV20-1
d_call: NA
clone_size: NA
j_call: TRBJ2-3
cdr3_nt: TGCAGTGCCCCTGCAGTTTCAGATACGCAGTATTTT
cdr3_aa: CSAPAVSDTQYF

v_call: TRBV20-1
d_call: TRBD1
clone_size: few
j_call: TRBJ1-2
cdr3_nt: TGCAGTGCTAGGCGAGGTGGCAGGGGGATCGCCCGTAACTATGGCTACACCTTC
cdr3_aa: CSARRGGRGIARNYGYTF

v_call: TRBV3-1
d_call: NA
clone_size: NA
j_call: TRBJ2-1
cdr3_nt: TGTGCCAGCAGCCAAGATCCGAGCACCTACAAGGAGCAGTTCTTC
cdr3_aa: CASSQDPSTYKEQFF

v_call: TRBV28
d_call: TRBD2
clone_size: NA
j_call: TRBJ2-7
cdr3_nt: TGTGCCAGCAGTTTAGAAGCCCCCGGGGGGTCCTACGAGCAGTACTTC
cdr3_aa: CASSLEAPGGSYEQYF

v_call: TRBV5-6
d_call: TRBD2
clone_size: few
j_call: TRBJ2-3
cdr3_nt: TGTGCCAGCAGCTTGGTTTGGGGGGGGAGCACAGATACGCAGTATTTT
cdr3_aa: CASSLVWGGSTDTQYF

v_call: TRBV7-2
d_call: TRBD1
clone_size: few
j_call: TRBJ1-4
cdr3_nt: TGTGCCAGCAGCACCCGACAGGGAAGTTCTGAAAAACTGTTTTTT
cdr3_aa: CASSTRQGSSEKLFF

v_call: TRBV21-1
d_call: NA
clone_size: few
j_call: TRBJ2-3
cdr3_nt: TGTGCCAGCAGCAAAGTTTCTAGCACCGATACGCAGTATTTT
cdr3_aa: CASSKVSSTDTQYF

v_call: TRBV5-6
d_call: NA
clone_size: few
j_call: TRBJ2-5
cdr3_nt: TGTGCCAGCAGCTTGGACCGGAAGACCCAGTACTTC
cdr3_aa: CASSLDRKTQYF

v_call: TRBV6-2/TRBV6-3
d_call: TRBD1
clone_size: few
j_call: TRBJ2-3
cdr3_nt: TGTGCCAGCAGTCTATACGACAGGGGTAGCACAGATACGCAGTATTTT
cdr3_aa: CASSLYDRGSTDTQYF

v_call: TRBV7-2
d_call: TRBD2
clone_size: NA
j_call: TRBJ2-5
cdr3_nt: TGTGCCAGCAGCTTAGAACTAGCGGGGGGGAAAGAGACCCAGTACTTC
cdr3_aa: CASSLELAGGKETQYF

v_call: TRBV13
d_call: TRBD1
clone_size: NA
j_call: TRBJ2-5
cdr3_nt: TGTGCCAGCAGCTTCAACAGAGCAGGGGGCCAAGAGACCCAGTACTTC
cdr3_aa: CASSFNRAGGQETQYF

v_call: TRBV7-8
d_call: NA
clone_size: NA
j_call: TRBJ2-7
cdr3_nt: TGTGCCAGCAGCTTCCAACAAAGGAGGGCGGGCGAGCAGTACTTC
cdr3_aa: CASSFQQRRAGEQYF

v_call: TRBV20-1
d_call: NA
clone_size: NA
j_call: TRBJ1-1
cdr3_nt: TGCAGTGCTAGAGATCTGCGGCTGAACACTGAAGCTTTCTTT
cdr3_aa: CSARDLRLNTEAFF

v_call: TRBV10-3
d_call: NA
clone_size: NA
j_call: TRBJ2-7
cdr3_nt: TGTGCCATCAGGGGGGGCGTTGGCGGGGCCGAGCAGTACTTC
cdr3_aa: CAIRGGVGGAEQYF

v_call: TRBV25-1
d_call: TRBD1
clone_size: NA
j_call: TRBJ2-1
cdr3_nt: TGTGCCAGCAGTGAATATGGGGGACAGGCAAACAATGAGCAGTTCTTC
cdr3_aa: CASSEYGGQANNEQFF

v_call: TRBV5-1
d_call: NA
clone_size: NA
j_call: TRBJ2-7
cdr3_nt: TGCGCCAGCAGCTTGGACTCAACGTCTCGCGAGCAGTACTTC
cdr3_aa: CASSLDSTSREQYF

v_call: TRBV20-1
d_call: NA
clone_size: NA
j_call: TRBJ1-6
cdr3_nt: TGCAGTGCTAAGAGCGGGGGAGGCTCACCCCTCCACTTT
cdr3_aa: CSAKSGGGSPLHF

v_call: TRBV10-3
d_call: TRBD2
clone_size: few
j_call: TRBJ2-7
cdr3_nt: TGTGCCATCAGTGACCCTAGCGGGGGCCTCTACGAGCAGTACTTC
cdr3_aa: CAISDPSGGLYEQYF

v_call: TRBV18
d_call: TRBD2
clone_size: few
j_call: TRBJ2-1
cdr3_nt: TGTGCCAGCTCACAAAAGCGGGGGGGCAATGAGCAGTTCTTC
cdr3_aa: CASSQKRGGNEQFF

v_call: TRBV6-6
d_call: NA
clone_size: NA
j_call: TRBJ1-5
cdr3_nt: TGTGCCAGCAACTCCGCCCTAGGTCAGCCCCAGCATTTT
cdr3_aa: CASNSALGQPQHF

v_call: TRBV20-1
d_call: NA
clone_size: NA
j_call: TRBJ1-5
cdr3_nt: TGCAGTGCTAGAGATAGGGGGGCGCAAGGTCTCCAGCATTTT
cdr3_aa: CSARDRGAQGLQHF

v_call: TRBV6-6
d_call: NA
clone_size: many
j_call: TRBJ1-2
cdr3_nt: TGTGCCAGCACCCAGGGGCAGGGCAACTATGGCTACACCTTC
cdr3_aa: CASTQGQGNYGYTF

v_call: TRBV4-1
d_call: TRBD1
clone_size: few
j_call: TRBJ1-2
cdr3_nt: TGCGCCAGCAGCCAAGTACAGGGGAACGGCTACACCTTC
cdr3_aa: CASSQVQGNGYTF

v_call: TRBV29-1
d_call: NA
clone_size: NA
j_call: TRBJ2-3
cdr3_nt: TGCAGCGTTGATGTAGACAACACAGATACGCAGTATTTT
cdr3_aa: CSVDVDNTDTQYF

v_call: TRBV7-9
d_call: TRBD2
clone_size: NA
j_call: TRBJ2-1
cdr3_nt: TGTGCCAGCAGCTTAGTTCAGCGGGGGTCTGATGAGCAGTTCTTC
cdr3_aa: CASSLVQRGSDEQFF

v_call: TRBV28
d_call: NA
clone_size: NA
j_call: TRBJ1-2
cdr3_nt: TGTGCCAGCACGGACCGAGGGAATGGCTACACCTTC
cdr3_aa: CASTDRGNGYTF

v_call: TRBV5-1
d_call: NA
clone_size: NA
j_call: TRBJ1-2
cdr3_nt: TGCGCCAGCAGCCCGGGGGGGACGGACTATGGCTACACCTTC
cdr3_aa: CASSPGGTDYGYTF